One TCR beta chain is described in this entry. These data belong to a study of blood T cell repertoires in COVID-19. Turning to the study itself: Both acute and convalescent COVID-19 samples were obtained from the United States, Italy and Spain. The analysed material was cDNA or gDNA that came from T cells, B-cell-depleted T cells, or PBMCs.

In the original workflow: Reference gene primer amplification gave estimated nucleated cell counts. The assay was immunoSEQ multiplex PCR, and TCRdb's table has in-frame clones only and misses some. That table is the source of V, J and clone size, and D and trimming were worked out from the DNA. The sample has roughly 280,000 clones, over 65% seen once. V lost 2 bases, J lost 1 base, and 9 bases lay in between. This CDR3 spans 15 amino acids. Germline loops: CDR1 LNHNV, CDR2 YYDKDF (reference sequence). The TCR comes from a man in his 60s who had recovered from COVID-19. Sequenced input: peripheral blood. This chain joins TRBV15 and TRBJ2-1; D is possibly TRBD2 (6 bases). CDR3 nucleotide sequence: TGTGCCACCAGCAGAAGTAGCGGTTCCTACAATGAGCAGTTCTTC. Translation: CATSRSSGSYNEQFF.